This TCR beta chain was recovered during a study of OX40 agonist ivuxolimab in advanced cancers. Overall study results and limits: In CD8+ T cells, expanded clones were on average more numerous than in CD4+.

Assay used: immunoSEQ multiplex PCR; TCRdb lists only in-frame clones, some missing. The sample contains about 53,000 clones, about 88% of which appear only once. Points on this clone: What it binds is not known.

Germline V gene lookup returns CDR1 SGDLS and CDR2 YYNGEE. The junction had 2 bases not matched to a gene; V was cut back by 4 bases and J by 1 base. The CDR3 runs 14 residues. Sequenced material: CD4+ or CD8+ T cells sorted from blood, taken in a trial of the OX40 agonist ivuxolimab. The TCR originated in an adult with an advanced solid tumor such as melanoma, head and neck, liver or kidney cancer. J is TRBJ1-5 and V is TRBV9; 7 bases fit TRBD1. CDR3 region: CASSPDRSNQPQHF. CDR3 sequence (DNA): TGTGCCAGCAGCCCGGACAGGAGCAATCAGCCCCAGCATTTT.